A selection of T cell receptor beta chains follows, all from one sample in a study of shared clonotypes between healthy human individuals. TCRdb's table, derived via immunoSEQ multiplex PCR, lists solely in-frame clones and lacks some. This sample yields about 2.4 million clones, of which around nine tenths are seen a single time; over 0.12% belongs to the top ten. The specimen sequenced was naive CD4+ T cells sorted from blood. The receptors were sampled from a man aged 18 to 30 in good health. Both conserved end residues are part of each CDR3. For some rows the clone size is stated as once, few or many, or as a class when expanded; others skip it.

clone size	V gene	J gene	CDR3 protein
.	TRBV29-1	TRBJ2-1	CSVPGQSSYNEQFF
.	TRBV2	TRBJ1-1	CASRGTGAVEAFF
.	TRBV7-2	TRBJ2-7	CASSPGQGAEQYF
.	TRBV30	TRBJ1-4	CAWSASGTGRNSEKLFF
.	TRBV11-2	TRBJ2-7	CASGPDRPYEQYF
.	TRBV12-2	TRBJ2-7	CASRLGLAGGCPNYEQYF
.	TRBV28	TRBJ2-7	CASTTPGQGNNEQYF
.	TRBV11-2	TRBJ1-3	CASSIDRAIYF
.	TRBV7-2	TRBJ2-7	CASSSRWLAYEQYF
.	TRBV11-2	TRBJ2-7	CASSYRTGTGNLMPYEQYF
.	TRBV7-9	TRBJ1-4	CASSSPRPTNEKLFF
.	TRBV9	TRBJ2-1	CASSRLGGNIGNEQFF
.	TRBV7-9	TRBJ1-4	CASSLGHGEKLFF
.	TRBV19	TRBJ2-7	CASSIGRAYEQYF
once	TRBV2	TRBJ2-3	CASSESGTFTDTQYF
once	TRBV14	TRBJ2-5	CASSGGFWETQYF
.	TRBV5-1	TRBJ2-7	CASSAVLHEQYF
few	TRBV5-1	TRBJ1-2	CASNGDRGYNYGYTF
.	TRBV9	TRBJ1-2	CASSVNPGQGYYGYTF
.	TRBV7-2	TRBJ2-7	CASSFDRVYEQYF
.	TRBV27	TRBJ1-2	CASSIGTARNTYGYTF
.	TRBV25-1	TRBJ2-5	CASSPSDRGQETQYF
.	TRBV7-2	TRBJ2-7	CASSRDNLYEQYF
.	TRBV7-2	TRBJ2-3	CASSLTGVTTDTQYF
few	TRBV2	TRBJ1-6	CASSTGPERSPLHF
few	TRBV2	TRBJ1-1	CASSDGTTVNTEAFF
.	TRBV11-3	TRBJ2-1	CASRGGGDNEQFF
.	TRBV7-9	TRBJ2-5	CASSLGTGRIGETQYF
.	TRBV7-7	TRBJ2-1	CASSIGTASYNEQFF
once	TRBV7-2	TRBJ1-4	CASSFPQGVEKLFF
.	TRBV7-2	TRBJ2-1	CASSSTLSSYNEQFF
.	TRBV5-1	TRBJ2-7	CASSGTSVSSYEQYF
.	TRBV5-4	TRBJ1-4	CASSPDRVDEKLFF
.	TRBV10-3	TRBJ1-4	CAISESAGATNEKLFF
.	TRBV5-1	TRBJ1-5	CASSPGTDQPQHF